These 14 T cell receptor beta chains were all obtained from the same sample, sequenced in a study of blood T cells in healthy people across ages. Using a J-beta primer mix together with a sample-barcoded 5' primer, a second PCR was run for about 6 to 11 cycles. TCRdb itself ran the 5' RACE reads through MiXCR, one entry per CDR3 protein. The top ten hold about 27% of the sample, which has just over 800,000 distinct CDR3 sequences, approximately 65% seen once. The source material was blood. These receptors originate from a man aged 30 to 39 in good health.

The chain combines TRBV29-1 with TRBJ2-5, with D perhaps TRBD2 (6 bases). Trimming removed 2 bases at V and 11 bases at J, with 21 bases between. Germline V lookup: CDR1 SQVTM, CDR2 ANQGSEA. The CDR3 loop spans 14 amino acids. The CDR3 protein is CSVERGEHYNEQYF. CDR3 bases: TGCAGCGTTGAACGCGGGGAGCACTACAATGAGCAGTACTTC.

This clonotype turned up a few times. The gene calls are TRBV4-3 and TRBJ2-7, with TRBD1 identical over 7 bases. Trimming took 4 bases from V and 3 from J; bases not matched to a gene: 3. Germline CDR1 and CDR2: LGHNA and YSLEER. The length of the CDR3 is 13 residues. The CDR3 sequence is CASSRDRIYEQYF. CDR3 in DNA: TGCGCCAGCAGCCGGGACAGAATCTACGAGCAGTACTTC.

The gene calls are TRBV7-2 and TRBJ2-7; 7 bases map to TRBD1. Germline V gives CDR1 SGHTA, CDR2 FQGNSA. V dropped 5 bases and J dropped 5; count of bases not matched to a gene: 9. CDR3 size: 14 residues. This CDR3 is CASSTPTGFNEQYF. As DNA, the CDR3 is TGTGCCAGCAGCACACCGACAGGGTTTAACGAGCAGTACTTC.

The chain carries TRBV5-1 and TRBJ1-6; D uncertain. CDR3 length equals 12 residues. Per the germline V gene, CDR1 is SGHRS and CDR2 is YFSETQ. Trimming took 4 bases from V and 8 from J, leaving 7 bases between them. The CDR3 spells CASSNTDSPLHF. In nucleotides, the CDR3 is TGCGCCAGCAGCAACACGGATTCACCCCTCCACTTT.

This clonotype was counted between two and nine times. This chain connects TRBV7-2 to TRBJ2-5; 8 nucleotides align to TRBD2. In germline, CDR1 is SGHTA, CDR2 FQGNSA. V trimming: 5 bases; J trimming: 0 bases; junction bases outside the gene matches: 11. CDR3 length: 17 amino acids. The CDR3: CASSHIAQTSDQETQYF. CDR3 bases: TGTGCCAGCAGCCACATCGCTCAGACTAGCGACCAAGAGACCCAGTACTTC.

This sequence joins TRBV20-1 and TRBJ1-3; D is possibly TRBD1 (5 bases). CDR3 size: 13 residues. Germline V gene sequence: CDR1 DFQATT, CDR2 SNEGSKA (reference sequence). The V gene lost 3 bases and the J gene lost 3 bases, with 9 bases spanning the gap. CDR3 amino acids: CSASRQSGNTIYF. DNA of the CDR3: TGCAGTGCTAGTAGACAGAGTGGAAACACCATATATTTT.

This rearrangement joins TRBV29-1 to TRBJ2-5; 9 bases are shared with TRBD2. Germline V CDR1 and CDR2: SQVTM, ANQGSEA. This CDR3 is built from 14 residues. Germline trimming cut 3 bases from V and 5 bases from J; bases unmatched to any gene: 7. CDR3 nucleotides: TGCAGCGTTGAGGTAGCGGGGGACCTTGAGACCCAGTACTTC. It yields the protein CSVEVAGDLETQYF.

This clonotype was counted once. The rearrangement links TRBV20-1 to TRBJ1-5; D is perhaps TRBD1 (5 bases). Germline V CDR1 and CDR2: DFQATT, SNEGSKA (reference sequence). The V end was cut by 3 bases, the J end by 7 bases, with 13 bases between. The CDR3 spans 13 residues. CDR3 nucleotides: TGCAGTGCTAGCAGACAGAAGGGACAGCCCCAGCATTTT. Protein product: CSASRQKGQPQHF.

The V call is TRBV29-1, the J call TRBJ1-1; no reliable D call. This CDR3 is built from 14 residues. V lost 2 bases, J lost 0 bases, and 10 bases lay in between. Germline assignment: CDR1 SQVTM and CDR2 ANQGSEA. Here the CDR3 DNA reads TGCAGCGTTGAACTTGGACCCATGAACACTGAAGCTTTCTTT. Translation gives CSVELGPMNTEAFF.

The J gene is TRBJ2-7, the V gene TRBV28, with TRBD2 as a possible D gene (5 bases). Germline V CDR1 and CDR2: MDHEN, SYDVKM. The CDR3 runs to 12 residues. Deletions cut 6 bases from V and 3 bases from J, with 9 bases between. The DNA of the CDR3 is TGTGCCAGCAGGCCGGGATACTACGAGCAGTACTTC. Protein sequence: CASRPGYYEQYF.

This clonotype was seen once. The chain has TRBV7-8 and TRBJ2-3; 10 positions agree with TRBD2. The ends lost 0 bases at V and 6 bases at J; junction bases unmatched: 3. CDR1 SGHVS and CDR2 FQNEAQ come from the germline V gene. The CDR3 is 15 amino acids. The CDR3 reads CASSLAVLAGDTQYF. The CDR3 DNA is TGTGCCAGCAGCTTAGCAGTACTAGCGGGGGATACGCAGTATTTT.

This chain uses TRBV6-2 or TRBV6-3 with TRBJ2-1, with TRBD2 as a possible D gene (5 bases). Germline V lookup: CDR1 MNHEY, CDR2 SVGEGT. This CDR3 region has 12 residues. V was pared by 4 bases and J by 8 bases, with 9 bases between. As DNA, the CDR3 is TGTGCCAGCAGTTCAATAGCGTATGAGCAGTTCTTC. Protein: CASSSIAYEQFF.

This chain connects TRBV2 to TRBJ2-6, with D tentatively TRBD1 (5 bases). CDR1 is SNHLY, CDR2 FYNNEI, per germline. Trimming removed 7 bases at V and 4 bases at J, with 14 bases between. This CDR3 is 15 amino acids long. The CDR3 nucleotides are TGTGCCAGCATAAGTCAGGGTGCGGGGGCCAACGTCCTGACTTTC. This codes for CASISQGAGANVLTF. Filled out from reference TRBV2 and TRBJ2-6, the complete variable domain reads EPEVTQTPSHQVTQMGQEVILRCVPISNHLYFYWYRQILGQKVEFLVSFYNNEISEKSEIFDDQFSVERPDGSNFTLKIRSTKLEDSAMYFCASISQGAGANVLTFGAGSRLTVL.

Only a few counts were recorded for this clonotype. The V gene is TRBV15, the J gene TRBJ2-1; D may be TRBD2 (5 bases). Per the germline V gene, CDR1 is LNHNV and CDR2 is YYDKDF (reference sequence). The CDR3 runs 17 residues. The germline V and J ends were trimmed by 1 base and 1 base, with 14 bases remaining between them. CDR3 amino acids: CATSRGEGVGSYNEQFF. The CDR3, as DNA: TGTGCCACCAGCAGAGGTGAGGGCGTTGGGTCCTACAATGAGCAGTTCTTC.